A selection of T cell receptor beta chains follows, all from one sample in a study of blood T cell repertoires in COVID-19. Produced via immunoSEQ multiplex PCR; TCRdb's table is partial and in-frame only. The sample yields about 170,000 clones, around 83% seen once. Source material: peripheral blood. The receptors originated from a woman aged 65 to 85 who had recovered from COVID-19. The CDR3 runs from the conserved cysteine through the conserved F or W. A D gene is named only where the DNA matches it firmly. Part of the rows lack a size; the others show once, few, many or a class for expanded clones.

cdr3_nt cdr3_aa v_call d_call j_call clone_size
TGTGCCAGAGCTTCGCCCCGGGGCAATGAGCAGTTCTTC CARASPRGNEQFF TRBV2 NA TRBJ2-1 NA
TGTGCCAGCAGCTTGCCAGGACTCTTTGGGCAGTACTTC CASSLPGLFGQYF TRBV5-4 NA TRBJ2-7 NA
TGTGCCAGCAGTGACCCCGCTAGGTTTGGGGAGACCCAGTACTTC CASSDPARFGETQYF TRBV6-1 NA TRBJ2-5 NA
TGTGCCAGCAGCCACCCCAACAGGGAGAGGACTGAAGCTTTCTTT CASSHPNRERTEAFF TRBV27 NA TRBJ1-1 NA
TGTGCCAGCACCCTTAGCGGGAGAGGCTACGAGCAGTACTTC CASTLSGRGYEQYF TRBV28 TRBD2 TRBJ2-7 NA
TGTGCCAGCAGTTACGTAGCGGGAGGGCGGGACGAGCAGTACTTC CASSYVAGGRDEQYF TRBV6-6 TRBD2 TRBJ2-7 NA
TGTGCCATCAGTGACCGGAACAGGCGCGCTAACTATGGCTACACCTTC CAISDRNRRANYGYTF TRBV10-3 NA TRBJ1-2 NA
TGTGCCAGCAGCTTAGGACAGGGTTATAATTCACCCCTCCACTTT CASSLGQGYNSPLHF TRBV13 NA TRBJ1-6 NA
TGTGCCACCAGTGACCCCACAGGGAGAAACACCGGGGAGCTGTTTTTT CATSDPTGRNTGELFF TRBV24-1 NA TRBJ2-2 once
TGTGCCAGCAGCCAATCCGGGACAGGGGGCACAGATACGCAGTATTTT CASSQSGTGGTDTQYF TRBV5-4 TRBD1 TRBJ2-3 NA
TGTGCCAGCAGTGTCGGACAGTTTAATGAAAAACTGTTTTTT CASSVGQFNEKLFF TRBV25-1 NA TRBJ1-4 NA
TGCGCCAGCAGCGGACAGGGCTACGATTCACCCCTCCACTTT CASSGQGYDSPLHF TRBV5-1 TRBD1 TRBJ1-6 NA
TGCAGCGTTCTCTCTGGGGCCAACGTCCTGACTTTC CSVLSGANVLTF TRBV29-1 NA TRBJ2-6 NA
TGTGCCAGCAGCCTTAGCGTTAACTCCTACGAGCAGTACTTC CASSLSVNSYEQYF TRBV3-1/TRBV3-2 NA TRBJ2-7 few
TGTGCCAGCACCTACAACCTTGGGGAACAGGCGCCCCCCCCACCCTCCTCTGGAAACACCATATATTTT CASTYNLGEQAPPPPSSGNTIYF TRBV21-1 NA TRBJ1-3 NA
TGCAGCGTGGAGGACTGGGATGGGGCCAACGTCCTGACTTTC CSVEDWDGANVLTF TRBV29-1 NA TRBJ2-6 NA
TGTGCCAGCACCGCCAGGGGTGGGTCACCCCTCCACTTT CASTARGGSPLHF TRBV9 NA TRBJ1-6 NA
TGTGCCTGGGGGCCGGGACAGGTTTTTGGTGAAGCTTTCTTT CAWGPGQVFGEAFF TRBV30 TRBD1 TRBJ1-1 NA
TGCGCCAGCAGCTTGGCCGATTCGGCAGGGCGTGATTCACCCCTCCACTTT CASSLADSAGRDSPLHF TRBV5-1 NA TRBJ1-6 few
TGTGCCAGCAGCTTGGGGCCCCCGGGGGATGGCTACACCTTC CASSLGPPGDGYTF TRBV5-4 NA TRBJ1-2 NA
TGTGCCAGCAGCTTTATCCTAGCGGGGGACAATGAGCAGTTCTTC CASSFILAGDNEQFF TRBV7-6 TRBD2 TRBJ2-1 few
TGTGCCAGTAGTAATCGACAGGGCTCTGGGGCCAACGTCCTGACTTTC CASSNRQGSGANVLTF TRBV19 TRBD1 TRBJ2-6 NA
TGTGCCAGTAGTACCGACAGGGGCTGGGGCACAGATACGCAGTATTTT CASSTDRGWGTDTQYF TRBV19 TRBD1 TRBJ2-3 few
TGTGCCAGCAGGGAGGGGACAGGGACTTTGGGCGGGGAGCTGTTTTTT CASREGTGTLGGELFF TRBV28 TRBD1 TRBJ2-2 NA
TGTGCCTGGAGTTTGGGCCCCAGGGGCGCCGGGGAGCTGTTTTTT CAWSLGPRGAGELFF TRBV30 NA TRBJ2-2 NA
TGTGCCAGCTCCCCTCCCGGGACAGGGGGCGGTCAGCCCCAGCATTTT CASSPPGTGGGQPQHF TRBV18 TRBD1 TRBJ1-5 NA
TGCGCCAGCAGCTCTGGGACAGGGTGGGACACTGAAGCTTTCTTT CASSSGTGWDTEAFF TRBV5-1 TRBD1 TRBJ1-1 NA
TGTGCCAGCAGGCCCGACAGGGCTGTAGGCAATCAGCCCCAGCATTTT CASRPDRAVGNQPQHF TRBV2 TRBD1 TRBJ1-5 NA
TGTGCCAGCAGTTACCCCACAGGGTTAGCCTATGGCTACACCTTC CASSYPTGLAYGYTF TRBV6-6 NA TRBJ1-2 NA
TGTGGGGGACAGGGGACGACCACTGAAGCTTTCTTT CGGQGTTTEAFF TRBV6-5 TRBD1 TRBJ1-1 once
TGTGCCACCCTAGAGGCGGGAGCGAACACCGGGGAGCTGTTTTTT CATLEAGANTGELFF TRBV28 TRBD2 TRBJ2-2 few
TGTGCCAGCCAGGACAGGGGATCGTCCTATAATTCACCCCTCCACTTT CASQDRGSSYNSPLHF TRBV2 TRBD1 TRBJ1-6 NA
TGCGCCAGCAGCTGGCAAAAGGGGACAGGGGTAGGAGAGACCCAGTACTTC CASSWQKGTGVGETQYF TRBV5-1 TRBD1 TRBJ2-5 NA
TGTGCCAGCAGCTTGATGGGGGGGCCTGGGTACGAGCAGTACTTC CASSLMGGPGYEQYF TRBV7-3 NA TRBJ2-7 NA
TGTGCCACCAGTCGCGCTTCTTCTAACTATGGCTACACCTTC CATSRASSNYGYTF TRBV24-1 NA TRBJ1-2 few
TGTGCCAGCAGCTTAGGGCCCCAAGACAGGGCATGGAATGGCTACACCTTC CASSLGPQDRAWNGYTF TRBV11-2 TRBD1 TRBJ1-2 NA
TGTGCCAGCAGCCCCTCCCGGACCCAGTACTTC CASSPSRTQYF TRBV11-2 NA TRBJ2-5 NA
TGTGCCAGCTCACCACCCGACAGGGTTAGACAGCCCCAGCATTTT CASSPPDRVRQPQHF TRBV18 TRBD1 TRBJ1-5 NA
TGCGCCAGCACCCGAGCCGGGACAGGGGGCGTGGAGACCCAGTACTTC CASTRAGTGGVETQYF TRBV5-1 TRBD1 TRBJ2-5 NA
TGTGCCAGCAGCCAAGATCCTCCTCGGGGAGGGTGGGATGAGCAGTTCTTC CASSQDPPRGGWDEQFF TRBV4-2 TRBD2 TRBJ2-1 NA
TGTGCCAGCAGCGACAGGAACCCCGGCTCTGGAAACACCATATATTTT CASSDRNPGSGNTIYF TRBV3-1/TRBV3-2 NA TRBJ1-3 NA
TGTGCCAGAAGCAGCCAGCCCCCGGGACAGGGCACCGGGGAGCTGTTTTTT CARSSQPPGQGTGELFF TRBV5-3 TRBD1 TRBJ2-2 NA
TGTGCCAGCAGCCCCGCGCCGCAGGGGGCGGACACTGAAGCTTTCTTT CASSPAPQGADTEAFF TRBV7-3 TRBD1 TRBJ1-1 NA
TGTGCCAGCAGGCTCCAAACCCCCCCCCTGCGGGAGCAGTTCTTC CASRLQTPPLREQFF TRBV2 NA TRBJ2-1 NA
TGTGCCAGCAGCTACGCCGCCGACAGCGAGGGCTACACCTTC CASSYAADSEGYTF TRBV5-4 NA TRBJ1-2 NA
TGTGCCAGCAGCACCCGACAGGGCTATGCCCTTGGCTACACCTTC CASSTRQGYALGYTF TRBV7-2 TRBD1 TRBJ1-2 NA
TGCGCCAGCAGCTTGGTGAGTCGGGGGGGTGAGCAGTTCTTC CASSLVSRGGEQFF TRBV5-1 TRBD2 TRBJ2-1 NA
TGCGCCAGCAGCTTGGGGACAAACACTGAAGCTTTCTTT CASSLGTNTEAFF TRBV5-1 NA TRBJ1-1 NA
TGCGCCAGCAGCCCACGGACAGGGCATGGCTACACCTTC CASSPRTGHGYTF TRBV4-3 TRBD1 TRBJ1-2 NA
TGCGCCAGCAGCTTGGGACAGGGGGCGGACACTGAAGCTTTCTTT CASSLGQGADTEAFF TRBV5-1 TRBD1 TRBJ1-1 NA
TGCAGCGCCGGCTCCCCTGCAGGGCGGTGGGACACTGAAGCTTTCTTT CSAGSPAGRWDTEAFF TRBV29-1 NA TRBJ1-1 NA
TGTGCCAGCAGCTTAGGGAAGGGGACTGAAGCTTTCTTT CASSLGKGTEAFF TRBV7-9 NA TRBJ1-1 NA
TGTGCCCTGAGGGAAGGGGGCGCTTGGGTGAATGACTATGGCTACACCTTC CALREGGAWVNDYGYTF TRBV30 TRBD1 TRBJ1-2 NA
TGTGCCAGCAGCTTGTTCGGCGGGGTTGAGCAGTTCTTC CASSLFGGVEQFF TRBV5-8 NA TRBJ2-1 NA
TGTGCCAGCAGCTTGGTTGGAGCCGGCGCGCGCGGTCAGCCCCAGCATTTT CASSLVGAGARGQPQHF TRBV5-5 NA TRBJ1-5 NA
TGTGCCAGTAGTATTCGACAGGGCCATTACAATGAGCAGTTCTTC CASSIRQGHYNEQFF TRBV19 TRBD1 TRBJ2-1 NA